What follows are 22 T cell receptor beta chains derived from one specimen sequenced in a study of T-cell memory formation after mild COVID-19. TCRdb passed the 5' RACE reads through MiXCR, listing each CDR3 protein once. There are about 140,000 distinct CDR3 sequences in the sample; roughly a fifth occur only once, and approximately 2.3% lies in the top ten. The sample was PBMCs or a T cell subset sorted from them (not recorded which). These receptors were taken from an adult woman who had mild COVID-19 (a few samples of this study predate the infection). Cell type and time point are not known.

This clonotype was seen ten or more times. V gene TRBV5-1 combines with J gene TRBJ2-5; D is undetermined. In germline, CDR1 is SGHRS, CDR2 YFSETQ. The CDR3 contains 12 residues. The germline V and J ends were trimmed by 0 bases and 4 bases, with 4 bases remaining between them. CDR3 in DNA: TGCGCCAGCAGCTTGGTGGGAGAGACCCAGTACTTC. Translating gives CASSLVGETQYF.

This clonotype turned up a few times. The V and J genes are TRBV3-1 and TRBJ2-1; TRBD2 matches at 8 bases. The CDR3 consists of 17 residues. With V trimmed by 0 bases and J by 4 bases, 8 bases remained unmatched. Looked up from germline, CDR1 is LGHDT and CDR2 is YNNKEL (reference sequence). The CDR3 DNA follows: TGTGCCAGCAGCCAAGATCGGTGGCGGGGGGCATACAATGAGCAGTTCTTC. This translates into CASSQDRWRGAYNEQFF.

CDR3 sequence: CASSYSYFNTGELFF. CDR3 coding DNA: TGTGCCAGCAGTTACTCTTACTTTAACACCGGGGAGCTGTTTTTT. The J gene is TRBJ2-2, the V gene TRBV6-5; D gene ambiguous. The germline V and J ends were trimmed by 0 bases and 2 bases, with 7 bases remaining between them. The CDR3 has 15 residues. Germline V gene data show CDR1 as MNHEY and CDR2 as SVGAGI.

The chain carries TRBV12-3 or TRBV12-4 and TRBJ2-3; D is uncertain. The CDR3 totals 19 residues. Trimming cost V 6 bases and J 0 bases, with 25 bases left between them. The CDR3 nucleotides are TGTGCCAGCAGCCCTGGATTCGGCTCCTCTCTTTCTAGCACAGATACGCAGTATTTT. Its translation is CASSPGFGSSLSSTDTQYF.

This chain joins TRBV7-9 and TRBJ2-7, with 9 nucleotides matching TRBD1. With 4 bases clipped from V and 5 bases from J, the junction kept 6 bases outside the gene matches. The CDR3 length is 14 residues. Germline CDR1 reads SEHNR; CDR2 reads FQNEAQ (reference sequence). The CDR3 sequence: CASSYPGQGHEQYF. The CDR3 coding sequence is TGTGCCAGCAGCTATCCGGGACAGGGCCACGAGCAGTACTTC.

The chain couples TRBV18 to TRBJ1-5; D unclear. The CDR3 is made up of 14 amino acids. Trimming took off 3 bases at V and 4 bases at J, with 10 bases between the two ends. In germline, CDR1 is KGHSH, CDR2 LQKENI. CDR3: CASSPPGRNQPQHF. The CDR3 DNA follows: TGTGCCAGCTCACCGCCGGGCCGAAATCAGCCCCAGCATTTT.

The gene calls are TRBV27 and TRBJ2-3, with 7 bases that match TRBD2. V was clipped by 1 base and J by 1 base; unmatched bases: 11. The CDR3 has 18 residues. Per the germline V gene, CDR1 is MNHEY and CDR2 is SMNVEV (reference sequence). CDR3 DNA: TGTGCCAGCAGTTTATTCGGGGGAGGGCCGAGGGGCACAGATACGCAGTATTTT. It is translated as CASSLFGGGPRGTDTQYF.

CDR3 protein: CASSLSGETDTQYF. In DNA, the CDR3 is TGCGCCAGCAGCTTGAGCGGGGAGACAGATACGCAGTATTTT. This sequence joins TRBV5-1 and TRBJ2-3, with 7 positions matching TRBD2. The CDR3 extends over 14 amino acids. The ends lost 1 base at V and 3 bases at J; junction bases unmatched: 2. Looked up from germline, CDR1 is SGHRS and CDR2 is YFSETQ.

This clonotype was counted only a few times. The chain employs TRBV5-6 and TRBJ2-5; no definite D call. The V end was cut by 3 bases, the J end by 0 bases, with 18 bases between. The CDR3 is made up of 17 amino acids. Germline V gene sequence: CDR1 SGHDT, CDR2 YYEEEE. The CDR3, as DNA: TGTGCCAGCAGCTGGGGTTACCGGCGGATAAACCAAGAGACCCAGTACTTC. This encodes CASSWGYRRINQETQYF. Looking up the rest from reference TRBV5-6 and TRBJ2-5 gives the full variable domain: DAGVTQSPTHLIKTRGQQVTLRCSPKSGHDTVSWYQQALGQGPQFIFQYYEEEERQRGNFPDRFSGHQFPNYSSELNVNALLLGDSALYLCASSWGYRRINQETQYFGPGTRLLVL.

The sample holds a few counts of this clonotype. The chain joins TRBV5-1 to TRBJ1-1; no firm D call. V was clipped by 0 bases and J by 5 bases, with 17 bases between them. The germline V gene has CDR1 SGHRS and CDR2 YFSETQ. This CDR3 spans 16 amino acids. CDR3 region: CASSLDGSLFRTEAFF. As DNA, the CDR3 is TGCGCCAGCAGCTTGGACGGCAGCCTTTTTCGGACTGAAGCTTTCTTT.

A few counts support this clonotype. This chain uses TRBV20-1 with TRBJ1-5, with 7 bases identical to TRBD1. Trimming at V came to 3 bases and at J to 4 bases, leaving 3 bases not matched to a gene. Looked up from germline, CDR1 is DFQATT and CDR2 is SNEGSKA (reference sequence). This CDR3 spans 13 amino acids. CDR3 protein: CSARSQGNQPQHF. The CDR3 nucleotides read TGCAGTGCTAGGTCACAGGGGAATCAGCCCCAGCATTTT.

This clonotype has just a few counts. The CDR3 DNA follows: TGCGCCAGCAGCCTACACCGCACAGATACGCAGTATTTT. It specifies CASSLHRTDTQYF. V is TRBV5-1 and J is TRBJ2-3; no clear D gene. The ends were cut back, 4 bases at V and 1 base at J, with 7 bases in the middle. The CDR3 has 13 amino acids. From germline, CDR1 is SGHRS and CDR2 YFSETQ.

This clonotype was observed a handful of times. The CDR3 bases are TGCAGTGCTAGCCTGACTAGCGGGTTCTCCTACGAGCAGTACTTC. Protein sequence: CSASLTSGFSYEQYF. This chain joins TRBV20-1 and TRBJ2-7; the match to TRBD2 covers 10 bases. V lost 3 bases, J lost 0 bases, and 5 bases stayed unmatched. Germline lookup yields CDR1 DFQATT and CDR2 SNEGSKA (reference sequence). The CDR3 has 15 amino acids.

This chain uses TRBV28 with TRBJ2-2; the match to TRBD1 covers 10 bases. Germline V gene lookup returns CDR1 MDHEN and CDR2 SYDVKM. The CDR3 is 18 amino acids. J lost 6 bases, V lost 5 bases, and 15 bases had no gene match. The CDR3 sequence is CASSPPGTGVLYPGELFF. The CDR3 DNA is TGTGCCAGCAGTCCCCCCGGGACAGGGGTACTATACCCCGGGGAGCTGTTTTTT.

This clonotype was found a few times. CDR3 region: CASSYRQGLNEKLFF. The CDR3 nucleotides are TGTGCCAGCAGCTACCGACAGGGCCTTAATGAAAAACTGTTTTTT. This sequence joins TRBV7-9 and TRBJ1-4, with 7 bases identical to TRBD1. V was pared by 4 bases and J by 4 bases, with 6 bases of the junction left unmatched. Germline assignment: CDR1 SEHNR and CDR2 FQNEAQ (reference sequence). There are 15 residues in the CDR3.

The gene calls are TRBV7-2 and TRBJ2-2; 9 bases are a match to TRBD2. V lost 5 bases, J lost 1 base, and 5 bases stayed unmatched. Germline CDR1 is SGHTA and CDR2 is FQGNSA. This CDR3 is 16 amino acids long. The CDR3 reads CASSTRLAVNTGELFF. DNA for the CDR3: TGTGCCAGCAGCACGAGACTAGCGGTGAACACCGGGGAGCTGTTTTTT.

This clonotype appeared many times. This rearrangement joins TRBV7-2 to TRBJ2-5, with 13 bases identical to TRBD2. The J segment lost 2 bases and the V segment lost 4 bases, leaving 7 bases of the junction unmatched. This CDR3 spans 17 amino acids. Germline V lookup: CDR1 SGHTA, CDR2 FQGNSA. This chain's CDR3 is CASSWGGLAGIQETQYF. The CDR3 DNA is TGTGCCAGCAGCTGGGGGGGACTAGCGGGAATACAAGAGACCCAGTACTTC.

This clonotype has at least ten counts. The V gene is TRBV6-5, the J gene TRBJ2-7; D remains ambiguous. With 6 bases removed from V and 3 bases from J, the gap between germline ends came to 12 bases. The length of the CDR3 is 13 residues. Germline V lookup: CDR1 MNHEY, CDR2 SVGAGI. The CDR3 reads CASSQDISYEQYF. DNA for the CDR3: TGTGCCAGCAGCCAAGACATCAGCTACGAGCAGTACTTC.

This clonotype has a handful of counts. The rearrangement joins TRBV7-3 to TRBJ2-3; 9 bases are a match to TRBD2. Germline values: CDR1 SGHTA, CDR2 FQGTGA. The length of the CDR3 is 14 residues. V was pared by 5 bases and J by 4 bases, with 4 bases of the junction left unmatched. CDR3 residues: CASSRGTSPDTQYF. CDR3 in DNA: TGTGCCAGCAGCCGCGGGACTAGCCCAGATACGCAGTATTTT.

CDR3 in DNA: TGTGCCAGCAAACCACAGCGGGAGGTACCGGGAGATACGCAGTATTTT. Translation: CASKPQREVPGDTQYF. The chain joins TRBV6-5 to TRBJ2-3; 9 bases align to TRBD2. Germline V gene data show CDR1 as MNHEY and CDR2 as SVGAGI. The CDR3 is 16 amino acids. V shed 7 bases, J shed 5 bases, and the junction held 13 bases outside the gene matches.

This clonotype was picked up one time. This chain links TRBV2 with TRBJ1-1, with D hard to call. The CDR3 runs to 14 residues. Germline CDR1 is SNHLY and CDR2 is FYNNEI. The V and J ends lost 5 bases and 7 bases respectively, with 17 bases between them. The CDR3 DNA is TGTGCCAGCAGTTTGAGACTCGACCGGTTTGAAGCTTTCTTT. Its protein product is CASSLRLDRFEAFF.

This clonotype was counted between two and nine times. V gene TRBV20-1 combines with J gene TRBJ1-5, with D maybe TRBD1 (6 bases). The CDR3 extends over 12 amino acids. Trimming removed 6 bases at V and 5 bases at J, with 11 bases between. The germline V gene has CDR1 DFQATT and CDR2 SNEGSKA (reference sequence). Here the CDR3 reads CSATSGDQPQHF. The DNA for the CDR3 is TGCAGTGCCACGTCAGGGGATCAGCCCCAGCATTTT.